This T cell receptor (beta chain) stems from a study of T cell responses to AZD1222 COVID-19 vaccine. Overall study results and limits: Repertoire sampling happened only post peak T cell response.

Germline V gene data show CDR1 as SGHNT and CDR2 as YYREEE (reference sequence). The CDR3 covers 13 residues. With 4 bases clipped from V and 5 bases from J, the junction kept 5 bases outside the gene matches. TCRdb's table, derived via immunoSEQ multiplex PCR, lists solely in-frame clones and lacks some. The profile shows some 110,000 clones, around 89% of them singletons. With respect to this clone: Antigen unknown.

Doses given second, at about 4 or about 12 weeks, were pooled. The TCR comes from an adult who received the AZD1222 COVID-19 vaccine. The rearrangement joins TRBV5-4 to TRBJ1-2; 7 bases fit TRBD1. Here the sequenced sample was peripheral blood, taken 28 days after the second AZD1222 dose. CDR3 bases: TGTGCCAGCAGCGAGGGACAGATTTATGGCTACACCTTC. This gives the protein CASSEGQIYGYTF.